A selection of T cell receptor beta chains follows, all from one sample in a study of cytomegalovirus exposure and HLA in healthy donors. Method: immunoSEQ multiplex PCR; TCRdb's copy keeps in-frame clones and lacks some. The table shows about 98,000 clones, with under 80% occurring only once. Material: PBMCs. These TCRs come from a human donor in good health. Each CDR3 is given with its conserved first and last residue. The D gene is left open where the match is weak. The size field is filled for only some rows; it gives once, few, many or a size class.

abundance	d_gene	v_gene	j_gene	CDR3nt	CDR3aa
.	TRBD2	TRBV5-4	TRBJ2-5	TGTGCCAGCAGCTCCGGGACTAGCGGGACACGAGAGACCCAGTACTTC	CASSSGTSGTRETQYF
.	.	TRBV5-4	TRBJ1-1	TGTGCCAGCAGCTTGGAAGGGAGCAGGAACACTGAAGCTTTCTTT	CASSLEGSRNTEAFF
.	.	TRBV6-1	TRBJ2-7	TGTGCCAGCAGTTTAAGCGGAGGGACCTACGAGCAGTACTTC	CASSLSGGTYEQYF
.	TRBD1	TRBV23-1	TRBJ2-2	TGCGCCAGCAGTCAATCAAACAGGGGGCTTAACACCGGGGAGCTGTTTTTT	CASSQSNRGLNTGELFF
.	.	TRBV6-1	TRBJ2-2	TGTGCCAGCACTCTACAGTCCACCGGGGAGCTGTTTTTT	CASTLQSTGELFF
.	TRBD2	TRBV5-1	TRBJ2-3	TGCGCCAGCAGCGCACTAGCGGGAGTTAGCACAGATACGCAGTATTTT	CASSALAGVSTDTQYF
.	TRBD1	TRBV7-9	TRBJ2-1	TGTGCCAGCAGACCTACAGGGGGCCGCAAGTTCTTC	CASRPTGGRKFF
.	.	TRBV11-2	TRBJ1-1	TGTGCCAGCAGCCGGGAGGGGAACACTGAAGCTTTCTTT	CASSREGNTEAFF
.	.	TRBV10-2	TRBJ1-6	TGCGCCAGCAGTGTGAGGACCGGGGATTCACCCCTCCACTTT	CASSVRTGDSPLHF
.	.	TRBV9	TRBJ2-7	TGTGCCAGCAGCGTAGGCCTATCAGGATTTACAGGGCAGTCTTCTTACGAGCAGTACTTC	CASSVGLSGFTGQSSYEQYF
.	TRBD2	TRBV5-1	TRBJ2-1	TGCGCCAGCAGCTTTACTAGCGGGAGCGACTACAATGAGCAGTTCTTC	CASSFTSGSDYNEQFF
.	.	TRBV19	TRBJ1-2	TGTGCCAGTAGTATGGGGAAGACGGGAGGCTACACCTTC	CASSMGKTGGYTF
.	TRBD1	TRBV7-9	TRBJ1-2	TGTGCCAGCAGGAAAGGGGGCGATGGCTACACCTTC	CASRKGGDGYTF
.	.	TRBV5-4	TRBJ1-6	TGTGCCAGCAGCTTGGTCGGGGGGAATTCACCCCTCCACTTT	CASSLVGGNSPLHF
.	TRBD2	TRBV4-3	TRBJ2-2	TGCGCCAGCAGCCAAGAGCTACTAGCGGGAGTCGACACCGGGGAGCTGTTTTTT	CASSQELLAGVDTGELFF
.	TRBD2	TRBV5-1	TRBJ2-7	TGCGCCAGCAGCTCGCTACTAGCGGGGGGTGACGAGCAGTACTTC	CASSSLLAGGDEQYF
.	.	TRBV6-5	TRBJ2-7	TGTGCCAGCAGGGGCGGTGGGGCCCTCTCCTACGAGCAGTACTTC	CASRGGGALSYEQYF
once	.	TRBV7-8	TRBJ2-1	TGTGCCAGCAGCCTAAGACTAGATGCTTACAATGAGCAGTTCTTC	CASSLRLDAYNEQFF
.	TRBD1	TRBV29-1	TRBJ1-4	TGCAGCGTTCGGACAGGGCGCAATGAAAAACTGTTTTTT	CSVRTGRNEKLFF
.	TRBD1	TRBV6-5	TRBJ2-2	TGTGCCAGCAGCCGGGACAGCAACACCGGGGAGCTGTTTTTT	CASSRDSNTGELFF
.	.	TRBV21-1	TRBJ1-4	TGTGCCAGCAGCCTACGACAGCTAGCAACTAATGAAAAACTGTTTTTT	CASSLRQLATNEKLFF
medium-sized	.	TRBV30	TRBJ2-3	TGTGCCGCGGGACTCTACACAGATACGCAGTATTTT	CAAGLYTDTQYF
.	TRBD2	TRBV5-6	TRBJ2-5	TGTGCCAGCAGCTGGGGGGGGGAGTTGAGGGAGACCCAGTACTTC	CASSWGGELRETQYF
.	TRBD1	TRBV11-2	TRBJ1-1	TGTGCCAGCAGCCCACTCAGGGGGCGAGGCACTGAAGCTTTCTTT	CASSPLRGRGTEAFF
.	.	TRBV11-3	TRBJ2-1	TGTGCCAGCAGCTTAGATTCGGCTAGCGCTAGCTCCTACAATGAGCAGTTCTTC	CASSLDSASASSYNEQFF
once	TRBD2	TRBV11-3	TRBJ2-7	TGTGCCAGCAGCCTCCGGGGGGGACCCTCCTACGAGCAGTACTTC	CASSLRGGPSYEQYF
.	.	TRBV19	TRBJ2-1	TGTGCCAGTAGTGTAGCAGGATCCGGAATGACCGAGCAGTTCTTC	CASSVAGSGMTEQFF
.	.	TRBV9	TRBJ2-1	TGTGCCAGCAGCGTCGGGGGTCGTGCGGGATACAATGAGCAGTTCTTC	CASSVGGRAGYNEQFF
few	TRBD1	TRBV7-9	TRBJ1-4	TGTGCCAGCAGCTTAGAGGGACAGGGGGATGAAAAACTGTTTTTT	CASSLEGQGDEKLFF
.	.	TRBV4-2	TRBJ1-1	TGTGCCAGCAGCCCCAGGCCCACTGAAGCTTTCTTT	CASSPRPTEAFF
.	TRBD2	TRBV27	TRBJ2-2	TGTGCCAGCAGTCACCCGACTAGCGGGAACACCGGGGAGCTGTTTTTT	CASSHPTSGNTGELFF
.	.	TRBV7-9	TRBJ2-7	TGTGCCAGCAGCTTAGCCGGGATGGGCGAGCAGTACTTC	CASSLAGMGEQYF
.	TRBD2	TRBV15	TRBJ2-3	TGTGCCACCAGCAGAGAAGGGAGCGGGGGAATCACAGATACGCAGTATTTT	CATSREGSGGITDTQYF
.	.	TRBV6-5	TRBJ2-7	TGTGCCAGCAGGGGCCCTAAACGTAACGAGCAGTACTTC	CASRGPKRNEQYF
once	TRBD2	TRBV7-2	TRBJ2-1	TGTGCCAGCAGCTCCACCGGGACTAGTGGCAATGAGCAGTTCTTC	CASSSTGTSGNEQFF
once	.	TRBV10-1	TRBJ2-2	TGCGCCAGCAGTATTCGGAGCGCGGGTGGCACCTTGGGGGAGCTGTTTTTT	CASSIRSAGGTLGELFF
.	TRBD2	TRBV7-8	TRBJ2-7	TGTGCCAGCAGCCTCCACGAAACTAGCGGGCTGTCCTACGAGCAGTACTTC	CASSLHETSGLSYEQYF
.	.	TRBV10-3	TRBJ2-2	TGTGCCATCAGTGAGTCGTATCTCGGGGAGCTGTTTTTT	CAISESYLGELFF
.	.	TRBV4-1	TRBJ1-1	TGCGCCAGCAGCCGGACCCGGACAGACACTGAAGCTTTCTTT	CASSRTRTDTEAFF
.	TRBD1	TRBV19	TRBJ2-6	TGTGCCACCTCATCGACAGGGTCAAAAGGCGTCCTGACTTTC	CATSSTGSKGVLTF
few	.	TRBV5-8	TRBJ2-7	TGTGCCAGCCGGGTCGCGGCCCCCGAGCAGTACTTC	CASRVAAPEQYF
.	.	TRBV7-9	TRBJ1-4	TGTGCCAGCAGCTTAGGAGCAACTAATGAAAAACTGTTTTTT	CASSLGATNEKLFF
.	.	TRBV6-6	TRBJ1-1	TGTGCCAGCAGACCTGGGGGCCCTGAAGCTTTCTTT	CASRPGGPEAFF
.	TRBD1	TRBV7-2	TRBJ1-2	TGTGCCAGCAGTCGACAGGGGTGGTATGGCTACACCTTC	CASSRQGWYGYTF
.	TRBD1	TRBV11-2	TRBJ1-4	TGTGCCAGCAGCCCCGGGACAGGGACAGAAAAACTGTTTTTT	CASSPGTGTEKLFF
.	TRBD1	TRBV27	TRBJ2-7	TGTGCCACGGGACAGGGTTTTCTCGAGCAGTACTTC	CATGQGFLEQYF
.	.	TRBV5-6	TRBJ1-5	TGTGCCAGCAGCTTTATGTTCAGGGAGGCTCAAAATCAGCCCCAGCATTTT	CASSFMFREAQNQPQHF
.	.	TRBV7-9	TRBJ1-6	TGTTCCAGCAGCCAAACGGTCTATAATTCACCCCTCCACTTT	CSSSQTVYNSPLHF
.	TRBD1	TRBV4-1	TRBJ1-6	TGCGCCAGCAGCCAAAAGACAGGGGGCAGGTATAATTCACCCCTCCACTTT	CASSQKTGGRYNSPLHF
.	.	TRBV6-6	TRBJ1-1	TGTGCCAGCAGCCCACCAGGGGACACTGAAGCTTTCTTT	CASSPPGDTEAFF